These 14 T cell receptor beta chains originate from one sample sequenced in a study of T cells in women clearing cervical HPV infection. TCRdb's copy holds only in-frame clones and misses some; the assay was immunoSEQ multiplex PCR. The sample includes 35,000 to 45,000 clones. Sequenced input: blood buffy coat. The receptors shown here come from a woman between 18 and 70 years old with a cervical HPV16 infection that either progressed to CIN3+ or cleared (not recorded which).

Remarks on this clone: The read halts 3 residues ahead of the CDR3 end, with the missing end drawn from the germline J gene. V gene TRBV29-1 combines with J gene TRBJ1-3; the match to TRBD1 covers 7 bases. J was trimmed by 0 bases and V by 6 bases; bases with no gene match: 5. Germline assignment: CDR1 SQVTM and CDR2 ANQGSEA. The CDR3 has 14 amino acids. The CDR3 loop is CSVPDRFSGNTIYF. The sequenced part of the CDR3 DNA is TGCAGCGTGCCGGACAGGTTCTCTGGAAACACC.

With respect to this clone: Read sequence stops 3 residues before the CDR3 end, and the germline J gene provides the missing end. The chain recombines TRBV30 with TRBJ1-2; D is possibly TRBD1 (6 bases). Germline V gene sequence: CDR1 GTSNPN, CDR2 SVGIG (reference sequence). V lost 2 bases, J lost 2 bases, and 9 bases lay in between. The CDR3 covers 13 residues. CDR3 DNA, as far as it was read: TGTGCCTGGAGTCTAGGGGGAAACTATGGC. Amino acids: CAWSLGGNYG. The whole CDR3 reads CAWSLGGNYGYTF.

Regarding this clone: The read stops 3 residues short of the end of the CDR3; the missing end is completed from the germline J gene. V and J are TRBV2 and TRBJ2-3; perhaps TRBD1 as D (6 bases). CDR3 length equals 14 residues. In germline, CDR1 is SNHLY, CDR2 FYNNEI. Trimming removed 6 bases from V and 2 bases from J, with 12 bases in between. The CDR3 loop is CASRGATITDTQYF. The CDR3 bases that were read are TGTGCCAGCAGGGGGGCGACTATCACAGATACG.

Remarks on this clone: The read stops 3 residues short of the end of the CDR3; the missing end is completed from the germline J gene. The chain employs TRBV18 and TRBJ2-4; TRBD2 might be the D (6 bases). Germline V gene sequence: CDR1 KGHSH, CDR2 LQKENI. The CDR3 spans 13 residues. The CDR3 spells CASSPGGNYGQYF. Partial CDR3 DNA: TGTGCCAGCTCACCGGGGGGTAACTATGGT.

With respect to this clone: The sequenced fragment ends 3 residues before the CDR3 boundary, so the rest is inferred from the germline J gene. The chain combines TRBV28 with TRBJ1-2, with D perhaps matching TRBD1 (5 bases). The CDR3 has 18 amino acids. Germline loops: CDR1 MDHEN, CDR2 SYDVKM. The DNA read from the CDR3 is TGTGCCAGCAGCCCTAGCGGGAGAGGGGTCTCTCTTTTCTACGAC. Its translation is CASSPSGRGVSLFYD. The whole CDR3 sequence is CASSPSGRGVSLFYDYTF.

Concerning this clone: Coverage ceases 3 residues before the CDR3 finishes, and the germline J gene fills in the end. J is TRBJ2-3 and V is TRBV6-2 or TRBV6-3, with 10 positions matching TRBD2. The germline V gene has CDR1 MNHEY and CDR2 SVGEGT. The V and J ends lost 2 bases and 5 bases, in that order; junction bases with no gene match: 7. The CDR3 runs 16 residues. This chain's CDR3 is CASSYQAGGPGDTQYF. Partial CDR3 DNA: TGTGCCAGCAGTTACCAAGCGGGAGGGCCTGGAGATACG.

Regarding this clone: The read terminates 3 residues ahead of where the CDR3 ends, so the germline J gene completes it. This chain connects TRBV12-3 or TRBV12-4 to TRBJ2-3; 10 bases line up with TRBD2. The V segment lost 7 bases and the J segment 2 bases; nucleotides outside the gene matches: 6. This CDR3 comprises 15 residues. CDR3 sequence: CASTEGLADTDTQYF. The DNA read from the CDR3 is TGTGCCAGCACCGAAGGACTAGCGGACACAGATACG.

Regarding this clone: Read coverage stops 3 residues before the CDR3 terminus; the germline J gene supplies the remainder. The chain joins TRBV29-1 to TRBJ1-6; 8 bases are shared with TRBD1. Germline trimming cut 6 bases from V and 7 bases from J; bases unmatched to any gene: 5. The germline V gene has CDR1 SQVTM and CDR2 ANQGSEA. CDR3 length: 13 amino acids. The CDR3 protein is CSVRTGWNSPLHF. The covered CDR3 bases are TGCAGCGTCCGGACAGGGTGGAATTCACCC.

About this clone: The missing CDR3 end, 3 residues past where the read stops, is filled in from the germline J gene. V usage is TRBV20-1 and J usage is TRBJ1-1, with 8 bases lining up with TRBD1. The CDR3 consists of 15 residues. The J segment lost 1 base and the V segment lost 3 bases, leaving 7 bases of the junction unmatched. From germline, CDR1 is DFQATT and CDR2 SNEGSKA (reference sequence). The sequenced part of the CDR3 DNA is TGCAGTGCTAGGGGATCAGGGGGCACGAACACTGAA. Translation gives CSARGSGGTNTE. The full CDR3 reads CSARGSGGTNTEAFF.

As for this clone: The observed sequence ends 3 residues before the CDR3 terminus, with the missing tail filled in from the germline J gene. The V and J genes are TRBV7-9 and TRBJ1-1; D is uncertain. The CDR3 sequence is 13 residues long. Germline V lookup: CDR1 SEHNR, CDR2 FQNEAQ (reference sequence). Between the trimmed V and J ends, which lost 5 bases and 1 base, there was a span of 8 bases. The CDR3: CASSIEGNTEAFF. The sequenced part of the CDR3 DNA is TGTGCCAGCAGCATTGAGGGGAACACTGAA.

For this clone: The read is 3 residues too short to cover the CDR3 end, so that end is filled in from the germline J gene. The chain links TRBV19 to TRBJ2-2; D is unresolved. The length of the CDR3 is 16 residues. In germline, CDR1 is LNHDA, CDR2 SQIVND (reference sequence). The covered CDR3 bases are TGTGCCAGTAGTATTTCGTGGGCAGTGAGAAATTCACCG. Translated: CASSISWAVRNSP. The whole CDR3 sequence reads CASSISWAVRNSPLFF. The full variable domain, in which reference TRBV19 and TRBJ2-2 provide the parts outside the CDR3, is DGGITQSPKYLFRKEGQNVTLSCEQNLNHDAMYWYRQDPGQGLRLIYYSQIVNDFQKGDIAEGYSVSREKKESFPLTVTSAQKNPTAFYLCASSISWAVRNSPLFFGEGSRLTVL.

As for this clone: Read data end 3 residues before the CDR3 end; the end is taken from the germline J gene. The chain has TRBV3-1 (or the pseudogene TRBV3-2) and TRBJ2-2, with TRBD2 matching over 9 bases. The CDR3 loop spans 19 amino acids. J was trimmed by 0 bases and V by 0 bases; bases with no gene match: 8. From germline, CDR1 is LGHDT and CDR2 YNNKEL (reference sequence). The part of the CDR3 DNA that was read is TGTGCCAGCAGCCAAGAACTCCCAACTAGCGGGTCGAACACCGGGGAG. Translated, it gives CASSQELPTSGSNTGE. The whole CDR3 protein is CASSQELPTSGSNTGELFF.

Regarding this clone: The read comes to an end 3 residues before the CDR3 does, leaving the germline J gene to fill in the end. J is TRBJ1-1 and V is TRBV5-1; 8 bases match TRBD1. The germline V gene has CDR1 SGHRS and CDR2 YFSETQ. The CDR3 loop spans 16 amino acids. Germline trimming cut 0 bases from V and 5 bases from J; bases unmatched to any gene: 9. CDR3 sequence: CASSLAGTGSYTEAFF. CDR3 DNA (partial): TGCGCCAGCAGCTTGGCCGGGACAGGATCGTATACTGAA.

Of note for this clone: The CDR3 extends 3 residues past the end of the read, so its final part is completed from the germline J gene. The chain is built from TRBV5-1 and TRBJ1-1; D ambiguous. Germline lookup yields CDR1 SGHRS and CDR2 YFSETQ. The CDR3 runs 13 residues. V dropped 4 bases and J dropped 0 bases, with 7 bases sitting between them. The CDR3 reads CASSPGLNTEAFF. The CDR3 bases that were read are TGCGCCAGCAGCCCAGGATTGAACACTGAA.